The present TCR beta chain was sequenced within a study of cytotoxic CD8 clonotypes in ibrutinib-treated CLL. About this clone itself: No antigen is known for it.

Findings and caveats of the study: In comparison with age-matched healthy donors, baseline clonality was higher and tracked circulating CD8+ T-cell counts.

Here immunoSEQ multiplex PCR was the method, and the copy in TCRdb shows in-frame clones only, minus some. The sample has more than 200,000 clones; 70% are singletons. CDR1 and CDR2 from the germline V gene are SEHNR and FQNEAQ (reference sequence). The CDR3 is 14 amino acids. V was shortened by 3 bases and J by 4 bases, with 10 bases between the two germline ends. The chain couples TRBV7-9 to TRBJ2-1, with D unresolved. The TCR comes from a human donor with chronic lymphocytic leukemia. The sample consisted of PBMCs, taken after 24 months of ibrutinib treatment. The CDR3 reads CASSFRQSYNEQFF. In DNA form, the CDR3 reads TGTGCCAGCAGCTTTAGACAATCTTACAATGAGCAGTTCTTC.